These 8 T cell receptor beta chains were sequenced from one sample in a study of CD8 T cells in ankylosing spondylitis. TCRdb re-derived calls from the 5' RACE reads in MiXCR, one entry per CDR3 protein. The sample lists approximately 46,000 distinct CDR3 sequences, about 10% seen once, with more than 1.3% in the top ten. Material: blood, either unsorted or a sorted T cell fraction (not recorded which). The receptors derive from a male donor with ankylosing spondylitis or in good health (not recorded which).

This clonotype was detected a few times. The chain couples TRBV7-9 to TRBJ2-7, with D possibly matching TRBD2 (6 bases). V was cut by 1 base and J by 0 bases, with 7 bases left in between. CDR1 is SEHNR, CDR2 FQNEAQ, per germline (reference sequence). There are 14 residues in the CDR3. Here the CDR3 reads CASSLVGLSYEQYF. CDR3 nucleotide sequence: TGTGCCAGCAGCTTAGTGGGACTCTCCTACGAGCAGTACTTC.

This clonotype was seen many times. The rearrangement uses TRBV12-3 or TRBV12-4 and TRBJ1-2; 7 nucleotides align to TRBD1. The CDR3 runs to 15 residues. V trimming: 5 bases; J trimming: 8 bases; junction bases outside the gene matches: 14. Written as DNA, the CDR3 is TGTGCCAGCAGTCCCGGGGCCAGGGGGAGTCGAGGCTACACCTTC. Its translation: CASSPGARGSRGYTF.

The sample holds many counts of this clonotype. This chain connects TRBV3-1 to TRBJ2-1; the D is unclear. With 4 bases removed from V and 8 bases from J, the gap between germline ends came to 15 bases. This CDR3 spans 14 amino acids. The germline V gene encodes CDR1 LGHDT and CDR2 YNNKEL (reference sequence). The CDR3 loop reads CASSLPGGVDEQFF. CDR3 bases: TGTGCCAGCAGCCTGCCCGGTGGTGTCGATGAGCAGTTCTTC.

Concerning this clonotype itself: Germline is not matched at one junction end, which may reflect a read error. The chain couples TRBV7-2 to TRBJ2-3; D might be TRBD1 or TRBD2, each matching 7 bases. Germline V gene lookup returns CDR1 SGHTA and CDR2 FQGNSA. There are 14 residues in the CDR3. CDR3 DNA: TGTGCCCGCAGCTTCGTCAGGGGGGGCGATACGCAGTATTTT. Translated, it gives CARSFVRGGDTQYF.

This clonotype was counted at least ten times. This rearrangement joins TRBV7-2 to TRBJ2-1, with 9 bases that match TRBD2. Germline V lookup: CDR1 SGHTA, CDR2 FQGNSA. The ends lost 0 bases at V and 8 bases at J; junction bases unmatched: 8. This CDR3 spans 16 amino acids. The CDR3, as DNA: TGTGCCAGCAGCTTAGCGCGGCGGGGGGGCCCCGATGAGCAGTTCTTC. Translated: CASSLARRGGPDEQFF.

The genes are TRBV5-1 and TRBJ1-1; D gene uncertain. The CDR3 sequence is 15 residues long. Trimming removed 4 bases at V and 4 bases at J, with 17 bases between. Germline-derived CDR1 and CDR2 are SGHRS and YFSETQ. CDR3 coding DNA: TGCGCCAGCAGCGTGAGGATTGCGGGGAGCACTGAAGCTTTCTTT. Translation: CASSVRIAGSTEAFF.

The chain uses TRBV12-3 or TRBV12-4 and TRBJ2-6; D call uncertain. Trimming removed 0 bases at V and 0 bases at J, with 3 bases between. The CDR3 is 15 amino acids. As DNA, the CDR3 is TGTGCCAGCAGTTTAGCAGGCTCTGGGGCCAACGTCCTGACTTTC. Translated: CASSLAGSGANVLTF.

This clonotype was found many times. In DNA, the CDR3 is TGTGCCTGGAGTGTGACAGGGAACTATGAAAAACTGTTTTTT. Translated, it gives CAWSVTGNYEKLFF. The chain employs TRBV30 and TRBJ1-4, with 7 nucleotides matching TRBD1. The germline V gene has CDR1 GTSNPN and CDR2 SVGIG (reference sequence). V gave up 0 bases and J gave up 6 bases; unmatched junction bases: 4. CDR3 length: 14 residues.